This T cell receptor (beta chain) was found in a study of T cell changes during pregnancy in multiple sclerosis. Some clones are missing from TCRdb's copy, which holds only in-frame ones; the method was immunoSEQ multiplex PCR. Among 30,000 to 50,000 clones, around 93% were seen once, and the ten largest hold roughly 0.45%. The CDR3 runs 12 residues. Unmatched junction bases numbered 0, after V lost 2 bases and J lost 6 bases. Germline assignment: CDR1 WNHNN and CDR2 SYGVQD (reference sequence). The J gene is TRBJ2-7, the V gene TRBV10-1; 8 nucleotides align to TRBD1. Material: CD4+ T cells from peripheral blood mononuclear cells, obtained in the third trimester of pregnancy. This receptor was identified in a female donor in good health, enrolled as a control in a pregnancy study. The CDR3 reads CASSETGGEQYF. CDR3 DNA sequence: TGCGCCAGCAGTGAGACAGGGGGCGAGCAGTACTTC.